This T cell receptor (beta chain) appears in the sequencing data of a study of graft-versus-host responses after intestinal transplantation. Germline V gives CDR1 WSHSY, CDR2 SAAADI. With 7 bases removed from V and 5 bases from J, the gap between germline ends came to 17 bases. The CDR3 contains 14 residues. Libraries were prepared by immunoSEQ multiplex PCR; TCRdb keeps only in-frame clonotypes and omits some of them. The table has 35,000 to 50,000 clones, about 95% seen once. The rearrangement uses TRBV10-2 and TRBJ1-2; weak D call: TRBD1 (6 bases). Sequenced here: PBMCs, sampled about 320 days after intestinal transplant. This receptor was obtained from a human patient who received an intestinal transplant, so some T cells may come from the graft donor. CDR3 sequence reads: CASNDAGEWYGYTF. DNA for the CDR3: TGCGCCAGCAACGATGCAGGGGAATGGTATGGCTACACCTTC.